This entry features one TCR beta chain sequence. The antigen is unknown. TCRdb used MiXCR to reprocess the reads, holding one entry per CDR3 protein. The profile covers 450,000 to 650,000 distinct CDR3 sequences, with 40% appearing a single time and around 48% taken by the ten largest. Looked up from germline, CDR1 is SNHLY and CDR2 is FYNNEI. V shed 2 bases, J shed 5 bases, and the junction held 4 bases outside the gene matches. CDR3 length equals 15 residues. The data derive from a study of T cell repertoires in cytomegalovirus infection. Across the study: Researchers turned to recently identified HLA-C-restricted CMV epitopes as well as well-studied HLA-B-restricted ones. In public TCR beta signatures, there were indications of both CMV infection and matching HLA type.

This TCR was sampled from a human donor in good health (CMV status not recorded). Some clones in this sample may be carry-over from other donors' samples. The V and J genes are TRBV2 and TRBJ1-4; 8 bases align to TRBD1. The material was cultured PBMCs, obtained from culture after CMV antigen stimulation. The CDR3 region has the DNA TGTGCCAGCAGTGAACGGACAGGGTGGAATGAAAAACTGTTTTTT. Its translation: CASSERTGWNEKLFF.